One T cell receptor (beta chain) is described in this entry. The data derive from a study of blood T cell repertoires in COVID-19. Study-level background: Among Cohort 3 donors, those recovered had two negative PCRs, clearance, or symptom resolution. Acute-phase and convalescent COVID-19 samples originated in the United States, Italy and Spain.

Study members were between 18 and 89 years old and lived in around 24 US regions. Participant-given clinical history determined each cohort assignment. Some clones are missing from TCRdb's copy, which holds only in-frame ones; the method was immunoSEQ multiplex PCR. Of 330,000 or so clones listed, 87% were seen once; the top ten hold roughly 2%. V lost 2 bases and J lost 4; bases outside the gene matches: 9. The CDR3 is made up of 17 amino acids. Germline V gives CDR1 MNHEY, CDR2 SMNVEV (reference sequence). The chain uses TRBV27 and TRBJ2-3; TRBD2 matches 10 bases. Sequencing input: PBMCs or T cells enriched from blood (not recorded which). The clonotype comes from a man aged 40-49 years in a cohort exposed to, infected with or recovered from COVID-19 (not recorded which). The CDR3 is CASSLRGSGRSSDTQYF. The CDR3 DNA is TGTGCCAGCAGTTTAAGGGGTAGCGGGAGGTCTTCAGATACGCAGTATTTT.